This TCR beta chain was captured in a study of OX40 agonist ivuxolimab in advanced cancers. The study, taken as a whole, reports: Researchers report that CD8+ T cells had, on average, more expanded clones than CD4+.

Concerning this clone: Its antigen is unknown.

Here immunoSEQ multiplex PCR was the method, and the copy in TCRdb shows in-frame clones only, minus some. Found here are about 62,000 clones, about 85% of them singletons; the top ten hold 4%. This TCR came from an adult with an advanced solid tumor such as melanoma, head and neck, liver or kidney cancer. Sequences were derived from CD4+ or CD8+ T cells sorted from blood, sampled in a trial of the OX40 agonist ivuxolimab.

The CDR3 spells CAWDRGRLGTEAFF. The DNA for the CDR3 is TGTGCCTGGGACAGGGGGCGATTGGGCACTGAAGCTTTCTTT. The chain combines TRBV30 with TRBJ1-1, with 10 bases lining up with TRBD1. With 5 bases clipped from V and 4 bases from J, the junction kept 7 bases outside the gene matches. This CDR3 comprises 14 residues. In germline, CDR1 is GTSNPN, CDR2 SVGIG (reference sequence).